The present T cell receptor (beta chain) was sequenced within a study of T cell clonotyping in hematopoietic cell transplantation (TCRdb year 2021). With respect to the entire study: A total of 130 to 150 blood samples were collected in the study from some 40 consecutive transplant recipients and their related donors. Patients were recruited between late 2015 and January 2017 and followed until late 2020 or death. General study outcomes and caveats: The sample size was limited, and because cells were not sorted, the contributions of CD4 and CD8 repertoires could not be separated. After transplant, TCR diversity in recipients dropped, and pathologically expanded clonotypes increased progressively from day 30 to day 180. Just a small fraction of recipient repertoires overlapped with donor repertoires, and more than 97% appeared de novo at the given depth. Broader posttransplant TCR repertoire diversity was predicted by donor and pretransplant recipient Inverse Simpson Index values.

About this clone itself: Its target antigen remains unknown. No base-level quality is on record; no much larger clone is a single base apart.

The immunoSEQ assay, a bias-controlled multiplex PCR with V- and J-specific primers, was used to amplify TCR beta CDR3 regions from genomic DNA. In a second PCR step, a proprietary barcode and Illumina adapter sequences were attached to the CDR3 amplicons. CDR3 libraries were sequenced on an Illumina MiSeq instrument. The study's processing was this. Export and quality control were done with immunoSEQ Analyzer 3.0, while downstream analyses used R Bioconductor and Immunarch. Repertoire metrics were calculated using only productive rearrangements within the normalized downsampled data set. In the normalized cohort, clonotypes with more than 5 templates were defined as pathologically expanded. Repertoire diversity was measured with the Inverse Simpson Index. To capture all clonotypes, the CMV-specificity analyses were run on the non-normalized data set. This is the immuneACCESS table as TCRdb keeps it, with only in-frame sequences that have V and J called. A part of the clones is gone; compared with another copy, unresolved V genes explain less than half, and the rest is unexplained. The V and J calls and the clone size are those of that table, but D and trimming were determined from the DNA. The sample table shows 70,000 or so clones, and 90% to 95% are seen once. Together, the top ten hold approximately 1.5% of the sample.

Related transplant donors provided blood samples for TCR beta sequencing. Nuclei Lysis Solution was used to extract genomic DNA from fresh or cryopreserved unfractionated peripheral blood mononuclear cells. V and J are truncated by 3 bases and 4 bases respectively, leaving an intervening sequence of 10 bases. Taken from the germline V gene, the CDR1 and CDR2 loops are ENHRY and SYGVKD. Including the terminal cysteine and phenylalanine, the CDR3 comprises 14 residues. The entry retains the CDR3 DNA only, 42 bases that are in frame from base 1. This receptor chain uses TRBV10-3 and TRBJ1-5; the D gene lacks a confident call. This receptor was taken from a man aged 45-60 years in good health. Some clones in this sample may be carry-over from other donors' samples. The sample consisted of peripheral blood mononuclear cells. The CDR3 region reads CAISDWGGNQPQHF. The DNA sequence follows: TGTGCCATCAGTGATTGGGGTGGTAATCAGCCCCAGCATTTT.